This TCR beta chain came from a study of PD-L1 blockade in urothelial cancer. Details on this clone: As yet, its antigen is unknown.

Germline V lookup: CDR1 MNHNS, CDR2 SASEGT. The CDR3 spans 14 residues. Trimming removed 7 bases from V and 2 bases from J; junction bases left unmatched: 5. Time point noted: pretreatment peripheral blood. Each PCR had synthetic TCR analog templates added to it as a spike-in. Sequenced by immunoSEQ multiplex PCR; TCRdb stores in-frame clones only, minus some. There are about 45,000 clones in the sample; about 88% occur only once, and 20% to 25% lies in the top ten. Study results and caveats: Those with durable benefit had larger increases in tumor-associated blood clones at 3 weeks.

The sample here was PBMCs, taken around atezolizumab (anti-PD-L1) treatment. The receptor was derived from a donor over 35 with urothelial cancer. The J gene is TRBJ2-1, the V gene TRBV6-1; 7 bases match TRBD1. The CDR3 DNA reads as TGTGCCAGCAAATCGACAGGGACCTACAATGAGCAGTTCTTC. The encoded protein is CASKSTGTYNEQFF.